These 29 T cell receptor beta chains were all obtained from the same sample, sequenced in a study of blood T cell repertoires in COVID-19. Generated by immunoSEQ multiplex PCR, the TCRdb table keeps only in-frame clones and is missing some. The sample lists 350,000 to 400,000 clones, approximately 90% occurring once. The sequencing input was PBMCs or T cells enriched from blood (not recorded which). The receptor source for this set is a woman aged 40 to 50 who had been exposed to COVID-19.

The chain uses TRBV5-4 and TRBJ1-1, with D maybe TRBD1 (6 bases). Germline assignment: CDR1 SGHNT and CDR2 YYREEE (reference sequence). The germline V and J ends were trimmed by 3 bases and 0 bases, with 12 bases remaining between them. This CDR3 contains 15 residues. The DNA for the CDR3 is TGTGCCAGCAGCTCCCCGACAGGTTTGAACACTGAAGCTTTCTTT. Translated, it gives CASSSPTGLNTEAFF.

V gene TRBV9 combines with J gene TRBJ2-5; D gene unclear. Germline loops: CDR1 SGDLS, CDR2 YYNGEE. This CDR3 is built from 14 residues. Deletions cut 0 bases from V and 5 bases from J, with 11 bases between. The CDR3 nucleotides read TGTGCCAGCAGCGTAGGTCCCCATTCCGAGACCCAGTACTTC. Protein product: CASSVGPHSETQYF.

The gene calls are TRBV7-8 and TRBJ2-7, with 7 bases fitting TRBD2. The CDR3 is 16 residues long. J gave up 9 bases and V 5 bases, and 19 bases lay outside the gene matches. Germline V CDR1 and CDR2: SGHVS, FQNEAQ. The CDR3 coding sequence is TGTGCCAGCAGCCCAGCGGGGCGTCCCGTACGGACGGGGCAGTACTTC. It is translated as CASSPAGRPVRTGQYF.

The V call is TRBV5-1, the J call TRBJ2-7; 9 nucleotides agree with TRBD2. This CDR3 contains 18 residues. J gave up 2 bases and V 10 bases, and 22 bases lay outside the gene matches. Germline V lookup: CDR1 SGHRS, CDR2 YFSETQ. The CDR3: CARRTGGGGETLPYEQYF. Here the CDR3 DNA reads TGCGCCCGCCGGACTGGGGGCGGGGGGGAGACTCTGCCCTACGAGCAGTACTTC.

The chain combines TRBV3-1 (or the pseudogene TRBV3-2) with TRBJ2-3, with 11 bases matching TRBD2. CDR3 length: 17 amino acids. Germline assignment: CDR1 LGHDT and CDR2 YNNKEL (reference sequence). The ends lost 1 base at V and 2 bases at J; junction bases unmatched: 5. The CDR3 DNA sequence: TGTGCCAGCAGCCAAGTGGGACTAGCGGAACACACAGATACGCAGTATTTT. Protein sequence: CASSQVGLAEHTDTQYF.

DNA of the CDR3: TGTGCCAGTAGTATATCAGGGTATGGCAATCAGCCCCAGCATTTT. This encodes CASSISGYGNQPQHF. The chain carries TRBV19 and TRBJ1-5; D may be TRBD1 (5 bases). V lost 2 bases and J 2 bases, leaving 10 bases between the germline ends. The CDR3 has 15 amino acids. Looked up from germline, CDR1 is LNHDA and CDR2 is SQIVND (reference sequence). The entire variable domain, with the rest obtained from reference TRBV19 and TRBJ1-5, is as follows: DGGITQSPKYLFRKEGQNVTLSCEQNLNHDAMYWYRQDPGQGLRLIYYSQIVNDFQKGDIAEGYSVSREKKESFPLTVTSAQKNPTAFYLCASSISGYGNQPQHFGDGTRLSIL.

The rearrangement links TRBV7-2 to TRBJ1-1; D gene unclear. Per germline, CDR1 SGHTA and CDR2 FQGNSA. The CDR3 covers 13 residues. V was trimmed by 5 bases and J by 3 bases, leaving 10 bases between them. The CDR3 sequence: CASSPHRYTEAFF. The CDR3 region has the DNA TGTGCCAGCAGCCCCCACCGGTACACTGAAGCTTTCTTT.

The V call is TRBV5-1, the J call TRBJ2-1, with D possibly matching TRBD2 (6 bases). The CDR3 consists of 12 residues. Trimming removed 4 bases at V and 9 bases at J, with 11 bases between. Germline V gives CDR1 SGHRS, CDR2 YFSETQ. As DNA, the CDR3 is TGCGCCAGCAGCCCGGACTACTTTGAGCAGTTCTTC. It translates to CASSPDYFEQFF.

The chain employs TRBV5-1 and TRBJ1-4, with D perhaps TRBD1 (5 bases). Germline lookup yields CDR1 SGHRS and CDR2 YFSETQ. Trimming removed 4 bases from V and 1 base from J, with 8 bases in between. This CDR3 has 14 residues. The CDR3 bases are TGCGCCAGCAGCCTGACAGTAACTAATGAAAAACTGTTTTTT. Protein product: CASSLTVTNEKLFF.

J is TRBJ1-4 and V is TRBV5-6; D perhaps matches TRBD1 (6 bases). The germline CDR1 and CDR2 sequences are SGHDT and YYEEEE. Trimming removed 0 bases from V and 3 bases from J, with 9 bases in between. There are 15 residues in the CDR3. The CDR3 nucleotides read TGTGCCAGCAGCTTGGTGGGGGCGGCTAATGAAAAACTGTTTTTT. Translation gives CASSLVGAANEKLFF.

V gene TRBV18 combines with J gene TRBJ2-4; possibly TRBD2 for D (5 bases). The ends were cut back, 2 bases at V and 8 bases at J, with 7 bases in the middle. The length of the CDR3 is 12 residues. Germline CDR1 is KGHSH and CDR2 is LQKENI. CDR3 loop: CASSPTRDIQYF. The CDR3 DNA reads as TGTGCCAGCTCACCAACGCGGGACATTCAGTACTTC. Drawing the rest from reference TRBV18 and TRBJ2-4, the complete variable domain is NAGVMQNPRHLVRRRGQEARLRCSPMKGHSHVYWYRQLPEEGLKFMVYLQKENIIDESGMPKERFSAEFPKEGPSILRIQQVVRGDSAAYFCASSPTRDIQYFGAGTRLSVL.

The chain carries TRBV19 and TRBJ1-1; 9 nucleotides agree with TRBD1. CDR3 size: 15 residues. J gave up 5 bases and V 1 base, and 5 bases lay outside the gene matches. Per the germline V gene, CDR1 is LNHDA and CDR2 is SQIVND (reference sequence). The CDR3 region has the DNA TGTGCCAGTAGTATAGCCGGGACAGGGCAAACTGAAGCTTTCTTT. This translates into CASSIAGTGQTEAFF.

V is TRBV11-2 and J is TRBJ1-1; 9 nucleotides align to TRBD1. The CDR3 runs 15 residues. The V gene's germline CDR1 is SGHAT and CDR2 FQNNGV. Losses at the gene ends were 5 bases for V and 4 bases for J; bases not matched to a gene: 8. Written as DNA, the CDR3 is TGTGCCAGCAGCCTCTTCGACAGGGGGAGCACTGAAGCTTTCTTT. Protein product: CASSLFDRGSTEAFF.

This clone was detected only a few times. The V gene is TRBV11-3, the J gene TRBJ1-1; weak D call: TRBD1 (5 bases). Germline CDR1 SGHNT, CDR2 YENEEA. This CDR3 comprises 14 residues. V lost 3 bases and J lost 1, with 9 bases in between. CDR3 sequence (DNA): TGTGCCAGCAGCTTGGGACTATCGAACACTGAAGCTTTCTTT. It codes for CASSLGLSNTEAFF.

The rearrangement uses TRBV30 and TRBJ1-4, with D possibly matching TRBD1 (5 bases). CDR3 size: 15 residues. With 4 bases removed from V and 8 bases from J, the gap between germline ends came to 20 bases. Germline CDR1 reads GTSNPN; CDR2 reads SVGIG (reference sequence). Here the CDR3 DNA reads TGTGCCTGGACCCTAGGTGGGGGGATGCGGGAAAAACTGTTTTTT. Translating gives CAWTLGGGMREKLFF.

On this clone: The identical CDR3 is also encoded by other nucleotide sequences in the sample. This chain connects TRBV9 to TRBJ2-7; perhaps TRBD1 as D (6 bases). CDR1 is SGDLS, CDR2 YYNGEE, per germline. CDR3 size: 14 residues. V lost 0 bases and J lost 4, with 11 bases in between. CDR3 nucleotide sequence: TGTGCCAGCAGCGTAGGGACAGAACCTTACGAGCAGTACTTC. Its protein is CASSVGTEPYEQYF. Full variable domain (remainder filled in from reference TRBV9 and TRBJ2-7): DSGVTQTPKHLITATGQRVTLRCSPRSGDLSVYWYQQSLDQGLQFLIQYYNGEERAKGNILERFSAQQFPDLHSELNLSSLELGDSALYFCASSVGTEPYEQYFGPGTRLTVT.

V and J are TRBV27 and TRBJ2-1; 9 bases are a match to TRBD1. The length of the CDR3 is 16 residues. Trimming at V came to 3 bases and at J to 4 bases, leaving 7 bases not matched to a gene. CDR1 and CDR2 (germline): MNHEY, SMNVEV (reference sequence). CDR3 DNA: TGTGCCAGCAGTTTCCTGGGGACAGGGCTTTACAATGAGCAGTTCTTC. The encoded protein is CASSFLGTGLYNEQFF.

The count of this clone is one. The rearrangement uses TRBV13 and TRBJ2-7, with D hard to call. Trimming removed 3 bases at V and 4 bases at J, with 4 bases between. Germline CDR1 reads PRHDT; CDR2 reads FYEKMQ (reference sequence). The CDR3 spans 11 residues. This chain's CDR3 is CASSLAYEQYF. The CDR3 nucleotides are TGTGCCAGCAGCTTGGCATACGAGCAGTACTTC. Looking up the rest from reference TRBV13 and TRBJ2-7 gives the full variable domain: AAGVIQSPRHLIKEKRETATLKCYPIPRHDTVYWYQQGPGQDPQFLISFYEKMQSDKGSIPDRFSAQQFSDYHSELNMSSLELGDSALYFCASSLAYEQYFGPGTRLTVT.

V gene TRBV6-4 combines with J gene TRBJ2-1, with a tentative D call TRBD2 (6 bases). V lost 2 bases to trimming and J lost 10 bases, with 9 bases between them. From germline, CDR1 is MRHNA and CDR2 SNTAGT. This CDR3 is built from 12 residues. CDR3 amino acids: CASSDGAGEQFF. In DNA, the CDR3 is TGTGCCAGCAGTGACGGGGCGGGGGAGCAGTTCTTC.

This chain links TRBV5-1 with TRBJ2-1; TRBD2 agrees at 9 bases. The CDR3 is made up of 16 amino acids. Per the germline V gene, CDR1 is SGHRS and CDR2 is YFSETQ. The J segment lost 2 bases and the V segment lost 3 bases, leaving 6 bases of the junction unmatched. CDR3 bases: TGCGCCAGCAGCTCCGGCGGGGGGGCCGCCTACAATGAGCAGTTCTTC. Its protein product is CASSSGGGAAYNEQFF. Variable domain in full (rest from reference TRBV5-1 and TRBJ2-1): KAGVTQTPRYLIKTRGQQVTLSCSPISGHRSVSWYQQTPGQGLQFLFEYFSETQRNKGNFPGRFSGRQFSNSRSEMNVSTLELGDSALYLCASSSGGGAAYNEQFFGPGTRLTVL.

The chain combines TRBV7-9 with TRBJ1-5; tentatively, D is TRBD1 (5 bases). V lost 3 bases and J 0 bases, leaving 15 bases between the germline ends. The CDR3 is 17 amino acids. The germline gives CDR1 SEHNR, CDR2 FQNEAQ (reference sequence). The CDR3 is CASSLWQGEFSNQPQHF. The CDR3 DNA is TGTGCCAGCAGCTTGTGGCAGGGCGAATTTAGCAATCAGCCCCAGCATTTT.

The chain has TRBV7-9 and TRBJ1-6, with TRBD1 matching over 10 bases. Germline CDR1 SEHNR, CDR2 FQNEAQ (reference sequence). This CDR3 has 16 amino acids. J was trimmed by 5 bases and V by 5 bases; bases with no gene match: 6. This CDR3 reads CASSGGQGTNNSPLHF. Written as DNA, the CDR3 is TGTGCCAGCAGCGGGGGACAGGGGACAAATAATTCACCCCTCCACTTT.

V gene TRBV10-2 combines with J gene TRBJ2-3, with TRBD2 as a possible D gene (6 bases). V gave up 6 bases and J gave up 2 bases, with 9 bases separating them. Germline CDR1 and CDR2: WSHSY and SAAADI. The CDR3 sequence is 13 residues long. The CDR3 here is CASRTSNTDTQYF. The CDR3 DNA is TGCGCCAGCAGAACTAGCAACACAGATACGCAGTATTTT.

The V gene is TRBV7-3, the J gene TRBJ2-3, with 13 positions matching TRBD2. The ends lost 0 bases at V and 3 bases at J; junction bases unmatched: 0. Per the germline V gene, CDR1 is SGHTA and CDR2 is FQGTGA. The CDR3 is 16 residues long. The CDR3 bases are TGTGCCAGCAGCTTAACGACTAGCGGGGGGACAGATACGCAGTATTTT. Its translation: CASSLTTSGGTDTQYF.

Written as DNA, the CDR3 is TGTGCCAGCAGCCCAGGGGATCGGGGCGGCAACTTCTTT. It is translated as CASSPGDRGGNFF. The chain uses TRBV7-6 and TRBJ1-1, with D possibly TRBD1 on 6 matching bases. V gave up 5 bases and J gave up 14 bases, with 21 bases separating them. The CDR3 runs to 13 residues. From germline, CDR1 is SGHVS and CDR2 FNYEAQ. Based on the CDR3 plus reference TRBV7-6 and TRBJ1-1, the full variable domain is GAGVSQSPRYKVTKRGQDVALRCDPISGHVSLYWYRQALGQGPEFLTYFNYEAQQDKSGLPNDRFSAERPEGSISTLTIQRTEQRDSAMYRCASSPGDRGGNFFGQGTRLTVV.

The V call is TRBV5-1, the J call TRBJ1-6; TRBD1 aligns across 8 bases. V was clipped by 4 bases and J by 1 base; unmatched bases: 10. The germline gives CDR1 SGHRS, CDR2 YFSETQ. The CDR3 is 18 amino acids. The CDR3 region is CASSPGDRFGSYNSPLHF. The CDR3 DNA follows: TGCGCCAGCAGCCCAGGGGACAGGTTTGGGTCCTATAATTCACCCCTCCACTTT.

The rearrangement links TRBV2 to TRBJ2-7; tentative D call: TRBD2 (8 bases). Trimming stripped 7 bases from V and 0 bases from J, with 13 bases between. Germline CDR1 and CDR2: SNHLY and FYNNEI. CDR3 length equals 14 residues. The chain's CDR3 is CASIGRGLSYEQYF. DNA of the CDR3: TGTGCCAGCATCGGGAGGGGGCTCTCCTACGAGCAGTACTTC.

This clone was recorded once. The V gene is TRBV11-2, the J gene TRBJ2-1; 13 bases map to TRBD2. The CDR3 contains 18 residues. Unmatched junction bases numbered 9, after V lost 2 bases and J lost 5 bases. The germline gives CDR1 SGHAT, CDR2 FQNNGV. In DNA form, the CDR3 reads TGTGCCAGCAGCTTAAAGTACGGGACTAGCGGGGAAAACAATGAGCAGTTCTTC. It is translated as CASSLKYGTSGENNEQFF.

This sequence joins TRBV5-1 and TRBJ2-5, with 8 bases identical to TRBD1. Germline V lookup: CDR1 SGHRS, CDR2 YFSETQ. V gave up 1 base and J gave up 5 bases; unmatched junction bases: 7. The CDR3 length is 15 residues. The CDR3 protein is CASSLRTGRVETQYF. For the CDR3, the DNA is TGCGCCAGCAGCTTGCGGACAGGGAGAGTGGAGACCCAGTACTTC.